This TCR beta chain was identified during a study of blood T cells in healthy people across ages. Broader study findings: As age increased, TCR beta diversity per million T cells fell in a roughly linear fashion.

A few counts support this clonotype. The antigen remains undetermined. Using a J-beta primer mix together with a sample-barcoded 5' primer, a second PCR was run for about 6 to 11 cycles. TCRdb re-derived calls from the 5' RACE reads in MiXCR, one entry per CDR3 protein. The sample holds hundreds of thousands of distinct CDR3 sequences; approximately 50% are singletons and the top ten take 25% to 35%. There were healthy Caucasian individuals from Russia, aged roughly 6 to 90, serving as donors. Isolation per sample recovered at least 6 million PBMCs. Per the germline V gene, CDR1 is SNHLY and CDR2 is FYNNEI. The CDR3 runs to 14 residues. After removal of 3 bases from V and 9 bases from J, the junction contained 8 bases not matched to a gene.

The chain carries TRBV2 and TRBJ2-3; 8 bases agree with TRBD2. What was sequenced was blood. This sequence originates from a woman aged 55-75 years in good health. CDR3 sequence (DNA): TGTGCCAGCAGTGATCACGCGGGAGGCTCCACGCAGTATTTT. Protein sequence: CASSDHAGGSTQYF.